These T cell receptor beta chains were read from a single sample in a study of PD-1 and CTLA-4 blockade in melanoma. Here immunoSEQ multiplex PCR was the method, and the copy in TCRdb shows in-frame clones only, minus some. The sample has nearly 30,000 clones; roughly nine tenths are singletons. The sample was CD8+ T cells from peripheral blood, taken before anti-PD-1 treatment. The receptors were gathered from a human donor with melanoma. CDR3s include the opening cysteine and the closing phenylalanine or tryptophan. Each record gives: D gene, V gene, J gene, clone size, CDR3 protein, CDR3 DNA. A D gene is named only where the DNA matches it firmly. Clone size is shown for a subset of rows, as once, few, many or a class of expanded clone.

NA,TRBV30,TRBJ1-1,NA,CAWSRTTVETEAFF,TGTGCCTGGAGCAGGACAACGGTTGAGACTGAAGCTTTCTTT
NA,TRBV28,TRBJ2-2,once,CASSSLYNTGELFF,TGTGCCAGCAGTTCCCTCTATAACACCGGGGAGCTGTTTTTT
NA,TRBV15,TRBJ1-1,once,CATSVEGAGNTEAFF,TGTGCCACCAGCGTCGAAGGTGCAGGTAACACTGAAGCTTTCTTT
NA,TRBV11-2,TRBJ2-2,NA,CASSLGGAGRELFF,TGTGCCAGCAGCTTAGGGGGGGCAGGTCGGGAGCTGTTTTTT
TRBD2,TRBV2,TRBJ2-5,NA,CASKLAGETQYF,TGTGCCAGCAAACTAGCGGGAGAGACCCAGTACTTC
TRBD1,TRBV24-1,TRBJ1-2,once,CATSEPPGQGRGYTF,TGTGCCACCAGTGAGCCCCCGGGACAGGGGAGAGGCTACACCTTC
TRBD2,TRBV24-1,TRBJ2-1,NA,CATSDQLAGGPDEQFF,TGTGCCACCAGTGATCAGCTAGCGGGAGGGCCGGATGAGCAGTTCTTC
NA,TRBV28,TRBJ1-1,NA,CASSSGGTTEAFF,TGTGCCAGCAGTTCCGGGGGGACCACTGAAGCTTTCTTT
NA,TRBV19,TRBJ2-1,NA,CASSIMAEIYNEQFF,TGTGCCAGTAGTATAATGGCCGAAATATACAATGAGCAGTTCTTC
TRBD1,TRBV2,TRBJ1-1,NA,CASLGQGATEAFF,TGTGCCAGCTTGGGACAGGGGGCCACTGAAGCTTTCTTT
NA,TRBV19,TRBJ1-2,NA,CASSIVDSEGYGYTF,TGTGCCAGTAGTATAGTGGATTCCGAGGGCTATGGCTACACCTTC
NA,TRBV5-1,TRBJ1-2,NA,CASSPTPGGLGNYGYTF,TGCGCCAGCAGCCCTACCCCGGGCGGGCTGGGGAACTATGGCTACACCTTC
NA,TRBV28,TRBJ1-3,NA,CASSSGLGNTIYF,TGTGCCAGCAGTTCGGGGTTGGGAAACACCATATATTTT
TRBD1,TRBV10-3,TRBJ2-1,NA,CAISAGTGYNEQFF,TGTGCCATCAGTGCCGGGACAGGGTACAATGAGCAGTTCTTC
TRBD1,TRBV28,TRBJ1-1,NA,CASSWGSGQGFEAFF,TGTGCCAGCAGTTGGGGATCGGGACAGGGCTTCGAAGCTTTCTTT
NA,TRBV6-5,TRBJ2-7,NA,CASSLASSYEQYF,TGTGCCAGCAGTCTTGCCAGCTCCTACGAGCAGTACTTC
NA,TRBV21-1,TRBJ1-3,NA,CASSNRQVRATPSGNTIYF,TGTGCCAGCAGCAACAGGCAAGTCAGGGCCACTCCCTCTGGAAACACCATATATTTT
NA,TRBV7-2,TRBJ1-1,NA,CAIQLNTEAFF,TGTGCCATCCAACTGAACACTGAAGCTTTCTTT
NA,TRBV30,TRBJ2-7,NA,CAWSALRDGPYEQYF,TGTGCCTGGAGTGCATTAAGGGACGGCCCCTACGAGCAGTACTTC
NA,TRBV30,TRBJ2-1,once,CAWKETSSYNEQFF,TGTGCCTGGAAAGAGACTAGTTCCTACAATGAGCAGTTCTTC
TRBD1,TRBV4-1,TRBJ1-4,NA,CASSQDRDRDWEKLFF,TGCGCCAGCAGCCAAGATCGGGACAGGGATTGGGAAAAACTGTTTTTT
NA,TRBV7-2,TRBJ1-6,NA,CASSPWGSDGSPLHF,TGTGCCAGCAGCCCCTGGGGATCTGACGGTTCACCCCTCCACTTT
NA,TRBV9,TRBJ1-2,once,CASSPETAPLDGYTF,TGTGCCAGTTCCCCGGAAACGGCGCCTTTGGATGGCTACACCTTC
NA,TRBV5-5,TRBJ1-1,NA,CASSYEDRPYTEAFF,TGTGCCAGCAGCTATGAGGACCGCCCATACACTGAAGCTTTCTTT
NA,TRBV7-9,TRBJ2-2,few,CASSRDPGPTGELFF,TGTGCCAGCAGCCGGGACCCCGGACCCACCGGGGAGCTGTTTTTT
TRBD1,TRBV6-4,TRBJ2-2,NA,CASSDTEQGAATGELFF,TGTGCCAGCAGTGACACAGAACAGGGGGCGGCCACCGGGGAGCTGTTTTTT
NA,TRBV9,TRBJ2-1,NA,CASSEAGEQFF,TGTGCCAGCAGCGAAGCGGGTGAGCAGTTCTTC
NA,TRBV6-2/TRBV6-3,TRBJ2-1,NA,CASSLGLGNEQFF,TGTGCCAGCAGCCTCGGGTTGGGTAATGAGCAGTTCTTC